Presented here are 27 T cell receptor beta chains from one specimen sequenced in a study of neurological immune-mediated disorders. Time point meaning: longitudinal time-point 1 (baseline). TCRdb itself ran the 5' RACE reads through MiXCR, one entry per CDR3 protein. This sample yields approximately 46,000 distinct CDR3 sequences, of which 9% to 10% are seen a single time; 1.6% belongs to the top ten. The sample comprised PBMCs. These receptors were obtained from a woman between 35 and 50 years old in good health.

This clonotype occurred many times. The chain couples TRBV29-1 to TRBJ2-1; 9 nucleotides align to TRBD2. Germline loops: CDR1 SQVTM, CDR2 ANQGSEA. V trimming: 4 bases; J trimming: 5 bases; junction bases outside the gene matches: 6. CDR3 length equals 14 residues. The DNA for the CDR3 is TGCAGCGTTGGTCGTAGCGGGGGTCACAATGAGCAGTTCTTC. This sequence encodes CSVGRSGGHNEQFF.

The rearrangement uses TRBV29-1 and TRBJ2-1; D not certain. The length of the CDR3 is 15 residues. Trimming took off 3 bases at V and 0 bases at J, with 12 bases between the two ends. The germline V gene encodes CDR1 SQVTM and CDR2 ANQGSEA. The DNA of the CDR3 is TGCAGCGTTGATAAACGGGCGAGCTCCTACAATGAGCAGTTCTTC. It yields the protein CSVDKRASSYNEQFF.

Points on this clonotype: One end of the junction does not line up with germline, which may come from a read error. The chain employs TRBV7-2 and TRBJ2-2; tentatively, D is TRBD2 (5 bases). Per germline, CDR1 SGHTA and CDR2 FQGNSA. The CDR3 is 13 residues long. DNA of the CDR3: TGTGCCAGCAGCTCAGAAAACACCGGGGATCTGTTTTTT. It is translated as CASSSENTGDLFF.

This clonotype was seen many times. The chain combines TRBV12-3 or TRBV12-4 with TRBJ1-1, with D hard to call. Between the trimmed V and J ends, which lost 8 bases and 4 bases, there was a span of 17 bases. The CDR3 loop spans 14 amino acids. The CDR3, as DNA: TGTGCCAGCGCAAGCAGTGGTCTGGCCACTGAAGCTTTCTTT. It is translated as CASASSGLATEAFF.

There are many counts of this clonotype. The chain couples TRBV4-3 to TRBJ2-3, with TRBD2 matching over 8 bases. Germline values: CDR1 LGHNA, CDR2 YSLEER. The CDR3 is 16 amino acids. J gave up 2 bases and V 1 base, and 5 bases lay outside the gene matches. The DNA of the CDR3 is TGCGCCAGCAGCCAAGTGAGCGGGGGTCCCACAGATACGCAGTATTTT. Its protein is CASSQVSGGPTDTQYF.

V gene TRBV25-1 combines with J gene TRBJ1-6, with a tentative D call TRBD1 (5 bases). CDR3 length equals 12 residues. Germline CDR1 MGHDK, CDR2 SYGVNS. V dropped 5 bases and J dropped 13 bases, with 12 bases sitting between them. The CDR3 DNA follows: TGTGCCAGCAGTTGGAATAGACAGCCCCTCCACTTT. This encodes CASSWNRQPLHF.

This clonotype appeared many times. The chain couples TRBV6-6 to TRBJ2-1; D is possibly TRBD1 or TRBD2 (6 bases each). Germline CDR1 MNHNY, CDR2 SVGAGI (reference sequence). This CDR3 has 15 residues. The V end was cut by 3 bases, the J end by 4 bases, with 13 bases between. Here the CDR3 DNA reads TGTGCCAGCAGTTATATAGGGGGGCGTTACAATGAGCAGTTCTTC. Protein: CASSYIGGRYNEQFF.

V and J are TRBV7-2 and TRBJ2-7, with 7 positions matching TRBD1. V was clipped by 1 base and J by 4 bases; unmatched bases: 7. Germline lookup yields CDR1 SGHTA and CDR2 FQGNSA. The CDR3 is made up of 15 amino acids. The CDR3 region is CASSLDLGQLYEQYF. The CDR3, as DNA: TGTGCCAGCAGCTTAGACTTGGGACAGCTTTACGAGCAGTACTTC.

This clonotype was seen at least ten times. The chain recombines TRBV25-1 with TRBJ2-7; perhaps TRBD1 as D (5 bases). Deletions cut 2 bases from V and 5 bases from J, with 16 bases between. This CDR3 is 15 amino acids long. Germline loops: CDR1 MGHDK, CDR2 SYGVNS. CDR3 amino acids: CASSEQGALGDEQYF. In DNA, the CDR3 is TGTGCCAGCAGTGAACAAGGGGCGTTGGGCGACGAGCAGTACTTC.

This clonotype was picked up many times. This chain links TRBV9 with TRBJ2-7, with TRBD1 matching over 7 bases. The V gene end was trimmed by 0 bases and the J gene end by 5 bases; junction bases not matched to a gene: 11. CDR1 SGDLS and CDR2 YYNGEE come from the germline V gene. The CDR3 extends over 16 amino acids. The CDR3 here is CASSVGGQALGHEQYF. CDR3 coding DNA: TGTGCCAGCAGCGTAGGAGGACAGGCTTTAGGCCACGAGCAGTACTTC.

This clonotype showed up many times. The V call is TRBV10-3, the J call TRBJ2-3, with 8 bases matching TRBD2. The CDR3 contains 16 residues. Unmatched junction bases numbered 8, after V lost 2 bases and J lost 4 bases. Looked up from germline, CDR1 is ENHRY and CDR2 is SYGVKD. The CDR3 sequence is CAISEGGLAVPDTQYF. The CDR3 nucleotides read TGTGCCATCAGTGAGGGTGGACTAGCTGTTCCAGATACGCAGTATTTT.

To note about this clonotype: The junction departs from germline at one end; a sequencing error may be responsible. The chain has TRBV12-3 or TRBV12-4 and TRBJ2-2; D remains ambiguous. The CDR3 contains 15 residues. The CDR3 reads CASSFRAWHTRELFF. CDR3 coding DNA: TGTGCCAGCAGTTTCCGGGCATGGCACACCAGGGAGCTGTTTTTT.

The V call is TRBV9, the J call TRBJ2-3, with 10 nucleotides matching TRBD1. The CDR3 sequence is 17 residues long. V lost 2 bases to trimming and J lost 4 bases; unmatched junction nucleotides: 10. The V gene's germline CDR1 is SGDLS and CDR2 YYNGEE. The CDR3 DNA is TGTGCCAGCAGCGTCCGATTGGGACAGGGGCCGGCAGATACGCAGTATTTT. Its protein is CASSVRLGQGPADTQYF. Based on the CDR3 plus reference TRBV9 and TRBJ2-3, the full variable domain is DSGVTQTPKHLITATGQRVTLRCSPRSGDLSVYWYQQSLDQGLQFLIQYYNGEERAKGNILERFSAQQFPDLHSELNLSSLELGDSALYFCASSVRLGQGPADTQYFGPGTRLTVL.

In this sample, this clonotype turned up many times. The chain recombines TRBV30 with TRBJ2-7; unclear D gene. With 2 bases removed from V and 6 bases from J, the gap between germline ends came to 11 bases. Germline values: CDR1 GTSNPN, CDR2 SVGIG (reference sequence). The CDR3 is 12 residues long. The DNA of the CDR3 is TGTGCCTGGAGTAAGGCTCCCCTCGAGCAGTACTTC. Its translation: CAWSKAPLEQYF.

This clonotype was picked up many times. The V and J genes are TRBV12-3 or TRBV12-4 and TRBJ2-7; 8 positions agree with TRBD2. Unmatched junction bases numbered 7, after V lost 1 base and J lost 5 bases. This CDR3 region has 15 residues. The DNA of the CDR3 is TGTGCCAGCAGTTTAGACAGCGGGAGTTCTCACGAGCAGTACTTC. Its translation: CASSLDSGSSHEQYF.

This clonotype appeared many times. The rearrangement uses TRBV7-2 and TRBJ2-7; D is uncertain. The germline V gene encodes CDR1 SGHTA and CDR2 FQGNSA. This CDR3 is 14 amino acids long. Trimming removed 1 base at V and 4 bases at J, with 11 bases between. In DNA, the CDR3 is TGTGCCAGCAGCTTAGACTTCAACCGATACGAGCAGTACTTC. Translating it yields CASSLDFNRYEQYF.

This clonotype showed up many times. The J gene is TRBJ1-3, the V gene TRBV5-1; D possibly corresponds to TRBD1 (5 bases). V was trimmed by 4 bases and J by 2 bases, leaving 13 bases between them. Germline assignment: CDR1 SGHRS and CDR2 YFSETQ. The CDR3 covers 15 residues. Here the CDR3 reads CASSLGTLAGNTIYF. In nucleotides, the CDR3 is TGCGCCAGCAGCCTCGGGACGTTGGCTGGAAACACCATATATTTT.

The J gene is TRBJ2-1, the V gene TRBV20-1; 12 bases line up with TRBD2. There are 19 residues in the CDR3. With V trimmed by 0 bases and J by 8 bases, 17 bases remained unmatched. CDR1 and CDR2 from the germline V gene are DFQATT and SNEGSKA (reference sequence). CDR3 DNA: TGCAGTGCTAGAGATCTGATACTAGCGGGAGGCCCCCTGAGGGATGAGCAGTTCTTC. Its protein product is CSARDLILAGGPLRDEQFF.

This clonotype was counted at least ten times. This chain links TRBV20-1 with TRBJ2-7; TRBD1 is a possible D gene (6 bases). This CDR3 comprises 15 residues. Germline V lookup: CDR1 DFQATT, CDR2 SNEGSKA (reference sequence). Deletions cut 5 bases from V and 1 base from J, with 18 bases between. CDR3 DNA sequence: TGCAGTGCTCCCCCGGGGCAGGGGTCTTCCTACGAGCAGTACTTC. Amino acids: CSAPPGQGSSYEQYF.

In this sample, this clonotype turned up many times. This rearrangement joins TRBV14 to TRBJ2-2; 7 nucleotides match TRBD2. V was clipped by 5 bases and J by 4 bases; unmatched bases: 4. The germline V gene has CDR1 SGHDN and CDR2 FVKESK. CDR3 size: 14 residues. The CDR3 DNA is TGTGCCAGCAGCAACGGGAGGTTCACCGGGGAGCTGTTTTTT. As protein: CASSNGRFTGELFF.

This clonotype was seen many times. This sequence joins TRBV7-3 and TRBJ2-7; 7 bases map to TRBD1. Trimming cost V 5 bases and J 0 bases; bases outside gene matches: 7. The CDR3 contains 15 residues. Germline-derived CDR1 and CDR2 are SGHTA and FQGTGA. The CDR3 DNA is TGTGCCAGCAGCCGCCCCAGGGGGATCTCCTACGAGCAGTACTTC. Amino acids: CASSRPRGISYEQYF. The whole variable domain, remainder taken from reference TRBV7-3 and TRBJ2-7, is GAGVSQTPSNKVTEKGKYVELRCDPISGHTALYWYRQSLGQGPEFLIYFQGTGAADDSGLPNDRFFAVRPEGSVSTLKIQRTERGDSAVYLCASSRPRGISYEQYFGPGTRLTVT.

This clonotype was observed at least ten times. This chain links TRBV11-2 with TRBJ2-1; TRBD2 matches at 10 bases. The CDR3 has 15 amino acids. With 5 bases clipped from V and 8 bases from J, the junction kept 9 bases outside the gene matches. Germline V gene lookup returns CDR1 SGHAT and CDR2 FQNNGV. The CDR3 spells CASSPSGGAWDEQFF. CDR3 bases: TGTGCCAGCAGCCCGAGCGGGGGGGCCTGGGATGAGCAGTTCTTC.

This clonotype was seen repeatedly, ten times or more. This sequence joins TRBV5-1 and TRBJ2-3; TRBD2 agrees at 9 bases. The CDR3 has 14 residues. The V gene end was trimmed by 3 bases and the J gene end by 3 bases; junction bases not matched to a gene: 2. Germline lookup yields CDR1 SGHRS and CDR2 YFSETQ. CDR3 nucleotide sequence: TGCGCCAGCAGCTATAGCGGGAGTACAGATACGCAGTATTTT. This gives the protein CASSYSGSTDTQYF.

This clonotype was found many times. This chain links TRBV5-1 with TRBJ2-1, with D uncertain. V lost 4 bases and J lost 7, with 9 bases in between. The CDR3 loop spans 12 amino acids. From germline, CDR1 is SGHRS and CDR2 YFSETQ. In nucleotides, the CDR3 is TGCGCCAGCAGCGGGGTAGATAATGAGCAGTTCTTC. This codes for CASSGVDNEQFF.

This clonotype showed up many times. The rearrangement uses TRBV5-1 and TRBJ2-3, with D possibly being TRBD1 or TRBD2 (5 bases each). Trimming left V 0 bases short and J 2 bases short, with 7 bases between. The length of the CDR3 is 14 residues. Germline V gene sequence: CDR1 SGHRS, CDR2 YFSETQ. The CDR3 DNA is TGCGCCAGCAGCTTGGACGGGGCCACAGATACGCAGTATTTT. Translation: CASSLDGATDTQYF. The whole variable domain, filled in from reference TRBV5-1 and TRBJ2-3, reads KAGVTQTPRYLIKTRGQQVTLSCSPISGHRSVSWYQQTPGQGLQFLFEYFSETQRNKGNFPGRFSGRQFSNSRSEMNVSTLELGDSALYLCASSLDGATDTQYFGPGTRLTVL.

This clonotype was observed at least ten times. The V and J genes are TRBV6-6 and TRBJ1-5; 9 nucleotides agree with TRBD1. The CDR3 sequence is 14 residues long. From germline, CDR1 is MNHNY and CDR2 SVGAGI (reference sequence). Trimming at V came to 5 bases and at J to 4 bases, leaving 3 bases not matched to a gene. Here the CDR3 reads CASSQGQGNQPQHF. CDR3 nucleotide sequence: TGTGCCAGCAGTCAAGGACAGGGGAATCAGCCCCAGCATTTT.

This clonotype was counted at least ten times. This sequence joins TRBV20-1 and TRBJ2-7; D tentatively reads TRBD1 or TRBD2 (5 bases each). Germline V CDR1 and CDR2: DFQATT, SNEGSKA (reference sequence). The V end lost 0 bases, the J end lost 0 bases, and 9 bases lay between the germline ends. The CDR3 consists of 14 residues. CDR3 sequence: CSAREAGTSYEQYF. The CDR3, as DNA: TGCAGTGCTAGAGAGGCCGGGACCTCCTACGAGCAGTACTTC.